The present TCR beta chain was sequenced within a study of shared clonotypes between healthy human individuals. TCRdb's copy holds only in-frame clones and misses some; the assay was immunoSEQ multiplex PCR. The sample has approximately 2.4 million clones, around 95% seen once. The donor cohort consisted entirely of Caucasian adults residing in Nashville, Tennessee. Sequenced input: naive CD4+ T cells sorted from blood. As to subset: CD45RA+ positively selected. This TCR was recovered from a man aged 18 to 29 in good health.

In nucleotides, the CDR3 is TGTGCCAGCAGCTCCCGCAGGGGAGCCCTCAATGAGCAGTTCTTC. Protein: CASSSRRGALNEQFF. The chain couples TRBV7-9 to TRBJ2-1, with a tentative D call TRBD1 (6 bases). CDR3 length equals 15 residues. Per the germline V gene, CDR1 is SEHNR and CDR2 is FQNEAQ (reference sequence). V was cut by 4 bases and J by 6 bases, with 16 bases left in between. The variable domain in full, completed from reference TRBV7-9 and TRBJ2-1, reads DTGVSQNPRHKITKRGQNVTFRCDPISEHNRLYWYRQTLGQGPEFLTYFQNEAQLEKSRLLSDRFSAERPKGSFSTLEIQRTEQGDSAMYLCASSSRRGALNEQFFGPGTRLTVL.